These 26 T cell receptor beta chains originate from one sample sequenced in a study of radiotherapy plus CTLA-4 blockade in lung cancer. The method was immunoSEQ multiplex PCR; TCRdb's version includes in-frame clones alone and lacks a portion of them. The sample holds tens of thousands of clones, approximately 84% seen once. The sequencing here drew on peripheral blood, taken from a patient treated with radiotherapy plus ipilimumab. The receptors come from a human donor with non-small cell lung cancer whose response to radiotherapy plus ipilimumab could not be evaluated.

This clone was observed a single time. The V call is TRBV19, the J call TRBJ2-7; TRBD2 might be the D (5 bases). The V end lost 4 bases, the J end lost 7 bases, and 17 bases lay between the germline ends. The germline V gene encodes CDR1 LNHDA and CDR2 SQIVND (reference sequence). CDR3 size: 14 residues. The CDR3 DNA is TGTGCCAGTAGTACCCGTGGCGGGTACGTAGAGCAGTACTTC. It specifies CASSTRGGYVEQYF. The full variable domain, completed using reference TRBV19 and TRBJ2-7, is DGGITQSPKYLFRKEGQNVTLSCEQNLNHDAMYWYRQDPGQGLRLIYYSQIVNDFQKGDIAEGYSVSREKKESFPLTVTSAQKNPTAFYLCASSTRGGYVEQYFGPGTRLTVT.

In this sample, this clone turned up a few times. This chain joins TRBV6-5 and TRBJ2-7, with TRBD1 matching over 8 bases. This CDR3 is 14 amino acids long. Germline assignment: CDR1 MNHEY and CDR2 SVGAGI. The trim removed 0 bases at V and 5 bases at J, leaving 3 bases unmatched. CDR3 sequence: CASSYSTGVNEQYF. The DNA for the CDR3 is TGTGCCAGCAGTTACTCGACAGGGGTTAACGAGCAGTACTTC.

The chain's CDR3 is CASSQDRDLLTYF. CDR3 nucleotide sequence: TGCGCCAGCAGCCAGGACAGGGACCTCCTTACTTACTTC. V and J are TRBV4-1 and TRBJ2-7; 8 bases fit TRBD1. V shed 3 bases and J 13 bases; nucleotides not matched to a gene: 11. This CDR3 contains 13 residues. Germline CDR1 and CDR2: MGHRA and YSYEKL.

The chain carries TRBV20-1 and TRBJ2-1; 10 positions match TRBD1. In germline, CDR1 is DFQATT, CDR2 SNEGSKA (reference sequence). V lost 1 base to trimming and J lost 14 bases; unmatched junction nucleotides: 2. This CDR3 region has 11 residues. Here the CDR3 reads CSARAGTGEFF. In nucleotides, the CDR3 is TGCAGTGCTAGAGCGGGGACAGGGGAGTTCTTC.

The chain joins TRBV10-1 to TRBJ2-7; the match to TRBD1 covers 9 bases. This CDR3 has 17 residues. V lost 0 bases to trimming and J lost 0 bases; unmatched junction nucleotides: 6. The germline gives CDR1 WNHNN, CDR2 SYGVQD (reference sequence). CDR3 in amino acids: CASSESPTGQGSYEQYF. CDR3 DNA: TGCGCCAGCAGTGAGTCCCCAACGGGACAGGGCTCCTACGAGCAGTACTTC.

The chain carries TRBV9 and TRBJ2-7, with 7 bases identical to TRBD1. CDR1 and CDR2 from the germline V gene are SGDLS and YYNGEE. Germline trimming cut 4 bases from V and 8 bases from J; bases unmatched to any gene: 12. The CDR3 runs 14 residues. As DNA, the CDR3 is TGTGCCAGCAGCCAAGAATCGACAGGGCTGAAGCAGTACTTC. It codes for CASSQESTGLKQYF.

This clone was seen only a few times. The chain uses TRBV7-2 and TRBJ2-7; D unclear. The CDR3 runs 12 residues. Germline V gives CDR1 SGHTA, CDR2 FQGNSA. V was clipped by 4 bases and J by 1 base, with 5 bases between them. The CDR3 DNA reads TGTGCCAGCAGCTCCCTTTCCTACGAGCAGTACTTC. It codes for CASSSLSYEQYF.

The rearrangement uses TRBV11-2 and TRBJ2-7, with D possibly matching TRBD2 (5 bases). Per germline, CDR1 SGHAT and CDR2 FQNNGV. V was clipped by 1 base and J by 5 bases, with 18 bases between them. CDR3 size: 16 residues. The CDR3 spells CASSLGVTEGRDEQYF. DNA of the CDR3: TGTGCCAGCAGCTTAGGGGTTACAGAGGGCCGGGACGAGCAGTACTTC.

To note about this clone: The sample contains more than one DNA sequence encoding this CDR3. This chain connects TRBV2 to TRBJ1-2, with D possibly TRBD1 on 5 matching bases. Trimming stripped 8 bases from V and 1 base from J, with 11 bases between. Germline V CDR1 and CDR2: SNHLY, FYNNEI. This CDR3 contains 13 residues. The CDR3, as DNA: TGTGCCAGCCGCCCGGGGGGTAACTATGGCTACACCTTC. It yields the protein CASRPGGNYGYTF.

The V and J genes are TRBV19 and TRBJ1-4; 7 bases fit TRBD1. This CDR3 spans 15 amino acids. V was clipped by 7 bases and J by 4 bases; unmatched bases: 9. Germline V lookup: CDR1 LNHDA, CDR2 SQIVND (reference sequence). CDR3 coding DNA: TGTGCCAGTACTCCTCCCGGGACAGTTAATGAAAAACTGTTTTTT. It codes for CASTPPGTVNEKLFF.

The CDR3 sequence is CASSLFRGSTDTQYF. The CDR3 bases are TGCGCCAGCAGCTTGTTCCGCGGAAGCACAGATACGCAGTATTTT. This chain uses TRBV5-1 with TRBJ2-3; D is uncertain. Germline CDR1 and CDR2: SGHRS and YFSETQ. Trimming shortened V by 1 base and J by 0 bases, and 9 bases separated the two germline ends. The CDR3 runs 15 residues. The complete variable domain, with remaining parts taken from reference TRBV5-1 and TRBJ2-3, reads KAGVTQTPRYLIKTRGQQVTLSCSPISGHRSVSWYQQTPGQGLQFLFEYFSETQRNKGNFPGRFSGRQFSNSRSEMNVSTLELGDSALYLCASSLFRGSTDTQYFGPGTRLTVL.

The chain carries TRBV7-2 and TRBJ2-3, with D unresolved. The CDR3 is 15 amino acids. V was shortened by 5 bases and J by 0 bases, with 12 bases between the two germline ends. In germline, CDR1 is SGHTA, CDR2 FQGNSA. In DNA form, the CDR3 reads TGTGCCAGCAGCGTGGCGGCAGCTAGCACAGATACGCAGTATTTT. It is translated as CASSVAAASTDTQYF.

This clone was recorded only once. The chain couples TRBV29-1 to TRBJ1-1; D is possibly TRBD1 (5 bases). The CDR3 sequence is 11 residues long. The germline V gene has CDR1 SQVTM and CDR2 ANQGSEA. Trimming removed 4 bases at V and 8 bases at J, with 11 bases between. The CDR3 sequence: CSVVHGGEAFF. The CDR3 DNA is TGCAGCGTTGTACACGGGGGGGAAGCTTTCTTT.

The chain combines TRBV30 with TRBJ1-2, with D maybe TRBD1 (5 bases). The CDR3 is 15 residues long. Germline CDR1 and CDR2: GTSNPN and SVGIG (reference sequence). The V gene lost 1 base and the J gene lost 3 bases, with 15 bases spanning the gap. The CDR3: CAWSAGGEADYGYTF. In DNA form, the CDR3 reads TGTGCCTGGAGTGCTGGGGGGGAGGCAGACTATGGCTACACCTTC.

The chain carries TRBV30 and TRBJ1-2; D remains unclear. The CDR3 loop spans 15 amino acids. V shed 2 bases and J shed 6 bases, with 19 bases lying between them. Per germline, CDR1 GTSNPN and CDR2 SVGIG (reference sequence). CDR3: CAWSQRHLYNHGYTF. The DNA for the CDR3 is TGTGCCTGGAGTCAAAGACATCTCTACAACCATGGCTACACCTTC.

This clone occurred a few times. The V and J genes are TRBV28 and TRBJ1-1, with D perhaps matching TRBD1 (6 bases). Germline V gene sequence: CDR1 MDHEN, CDR2 SYDVKM. This CDR3 contains 13 residues. The germline V and J ends were trimmed by 5 bases and 0 bases, with 7 bases remaining between them. The chain's CDR3 is CASSGTLNTEAFF. The CDR3 nucleotides are TGTGCCAGCAGTGGGACACTGAACACTGAAGCTTTCTTT.

V gene TRBV15 combines with J gene TRBJ2-2; 10 bases agree with TRBD2. The junction had 19 bases not matched to a gene; V was cut back by 3 bases and J by 0 bases. Germline lookup yields CDR1 LNHNV and CDR2 YYDKDF (reference sequence). This CDR3 is built from 22 residues. In nucleotides, the CDR3 is TGTGCCACCAGCAGTTACTTAGCGGGAGGTACCCCGACCAGCACGAACACCGGGGAGCTGTTTTTT. This gives the protein CATSSYLAGGTPTSTNTGELFF.

The rearrangement links TRBV13 to TRBJ2-5, with TRBD2 matching 11 bases. This CDR3 is built from 16 residues. Unmatched junction bases numbered 9, after V lost 4 bases and J lost 5 bases. Germline V gene lookup returns CDR1 PRHDT and CDR2 FYEKMQ (reference sequence). The CDR3 reads CASSSLTSGSPETQYF. CDR3 nucleotides: TGTGCCAGCAGCTCGTTAACTAGCGGGAGCCCGGAGACCCAGTACTTC.

This clone was picked up a small number of times. V gene TRBV7-9 combines with J gene TRBJ1-5; TRBD1 matches 7 bases. The CDR3 totals 14 residues. Looked up from germline, CDR1 is SEHNR and CDR2 is FQNEAQ (reference sequence). The ends lost 7 bases at V and 0 bases at J; junction bases unmatched: 3. As DNA, the CDR3 is TGTGCCAGCACCCGGGACAGTAGCAATCAGCCCCAGCATTTT. Its translation is CASTRDSSNQPQHF.

The chain is built from TRBV6-7 and TRBJ1-1; TRBD1 matches at 8 bases. TRBV6-7 qualifies as an ORF whose function is uncertain. The V gene end was trimmed by 9 bases and the J gene end by 4 bases; junction bases not matched to a gene: 10. The CDR3 consists of 14 residues. Written as DNA, the CDR3 is TGTGCCAGATGGTTTACCCAGGGGGCCACTGAAGCTTTCTTT. Its translation is CARWFTQGATEAFF.

The sample holds one count of this clone. The gene calls are TRBV7-2 and TRBJ1-1, with D unresolved. The CDR3 runs to 12 residues. Germline values: CDR1 SGHTA, CDR2 FQGNSA. V lost 4 bases, J lost 1 base, and 4 bases lay in between. CDR3: CASSSQNTEAFF. The CDR3 nucleotides are TGTGCCAGCAGCTCACAGAACACTGAAGCTTTCTTT. Together with reference TRBV7-2 and TRBJ1-1, the CDR3 gives the full variable domain: GAGVSQSPSNKVTEKGKDVELRCDPISGHTALYWYRQSLGQGLEFLIYFQGNSAPDKSGLPSDRFSAERTGGSVSTLTIQRTQQEDSAVYLCASSSQNTEAFFGQGTRLTVV.

The chain carries TRBV19 and TRBJ2-2, with D uncertain. Deletions cut 5 bases from V and 5 bases from J, with 9 bases between. This CDR3 has 13 amino acids. Germline CDR1 reads LNHDA; CDR2 reads SQIVND (reference sequence). CDR3 residues: CASSRQTTGELFF. The CDR3 DNA reads as TGTGCCAGTAGTCGGCAGACAACCGGGGAGCTGTTTTTT.

The V call is TRBV6-1, the J call TRBJ1-5; D perhaps matches TRBD1 (5 bases). V lost 4 bases and J lost 5, with 12 bases in between. Germline-derived CDR1 and CDR2 are MNHNS and SASEGT. This CDR3 has 14 residues. CDR3: CASSGWGDHQPQHF. CDR3 DNA sequence: TGTGCCAGCAGTGGTTGGGGGGACCATCAGCCCCAGCATTTT.

This chain connects TRBV9 to TRBJ2-5; 10 bases align to TRBD1. With V trimmed by 4 bases and J by 4 bases, 7 bases remained unmatched. In germline, CDR1 is SGDLS, CDR2 YYNGEE. The CDR3 loop spans 15 amino acids. As DNA, the CDR3 is TGTGCCAGCAGCTTAGGGGGGACAGGGGTAGAGACCCAGTACTTC. Translating gives CASSLGGTGVETQYF.

V and J are TRBV27 and TRBJ1-1; TRBD1 matches at 9 bases. V dropped 4 bases and J dropped 0; count of bases not matched to a gene: 6. From germline, CDR1 is MNHEY and CDR2 SMNVEV (reference sequence). The CDR3 extends over 16 amino acids. CDR3: CASSSPGQGLNTEAFF. The CDR3 DNA sequence: TGTGCCAGCAGTTCCCCGGGACAGGGATTGAACACTGAAGCTTTCTTT.

This chain uses TRBV5-5 with TRBJ2-3; D might be TRBD1 (6 bases). The CDR3 covers 14 residues. V gave up 4 bases and J gave up 5 bases, with 14 bases separating them. In germline, CDR1 is SGHKS, CDR2 YYEKEE (reference sequence). The CDR3 is CASSLTGLGDTQYF. The CDR3 nucleotides are TGTGCCAGCAGCCTAACAGGGTTGGGAGATACGCAGTATTTT.